Following are 27 T cell receptor beta chains from one sample sequenced in a study of T cell responses to AZD1222 COVID-19 vaccine. Generated by immunoSEQ multiplex PCR, the TCRdb table keeps only in-frame clones and is missing some. The data show some 110,000 clones, around nine tenths seen once. Sample: peripheral blood, taken 28 days after the second AZD1222 dose. The receptors derive from an adult who received the AZD1222 COVID-19 vaccine.

The chain carries TRBV30 and TRBJ2-4, with D uncertain. CDR3 length: 14 residues. Germline values: CDR1 GTSNPN, CDR2 SVGIG (reference sequence). Trimming cost V 2 bases and J 0 bases, with 8 bases left between them. The CDR3 DNA follows: TGTGCCTGGAGTACTGGGGTAGCCAAAAACATTCAGTACTTC. This sequence encodes CAWSTGVAKNIQYF.

The chain links TRBV21-1 to TRBJ2-1; TRBD1, as called in the table, went unchecked against the DNA. TRBV21-1 is recorded as a pseudogene. This CDR3 has 18 amino acids. CDR3 coding DNA: TGTGCCAGCAGCAAACCGGCTACAGGGATATTTGGAAACAATGAGCAGTTCTTC. This translates into CASSKPATGIFGNNEQFF.

V usage is TRBV7-3 and J usage is TRBJ2-5, with D possibly being TRBD1 (5 bases). The CDR3 totals 13 residues. V was clipped by 3 bases and J by 3 bases, with 8 bases between them. Germline V gene sequence: CDR1 SGHTA, CDR2 FQGTGA. CDR3 DNA sequence: TGTGCCAGCAGCTTTGGGGCAAAAGAGACCCAGTACTTC. Encoded protein: CASSFGAKETQYF.

The V call is TRBV7-9, the J call TRBJ2-7; 10 positions agree with TRBD1. In germline, CDR1 is SEHNR, CDR2 FQNEAQ (reference sequence). The CDR3 contains 14 residues. J gave up 6 bases and V 2 bases, and 4 bases lay outside the gene matches. The CDR3 bases are TGTGCCAGCAGCTTACGGGACAGGGGTGCCGAGCAGTACTTC. This encodes CASSLRDRGAEQYF.

As regards this clone: Other DNA sequences from this sample encode an identical CDR3 as well. The chain links TRBV7-2 to TRBJ1-2; D is uncertain. Germline V gene data show CDR1 as SGHTA and CDR2 as FQGNSA. This CDR3 is built from 14 residues. Trimming left V 5 bases short and J 0 bases short, with 10 bases between. The CDR3 nucleotides read TGTGCCAGCAGCCCGCCGGGCCCTAACTATGGCTACACCTTC. Its protein is CASSPPGPNYGYTF.

Here the CDR3 reads CASSSTSYEQYF. DNA of the CDR3: TGTGCCAGCAGTTCGACCTCCTACGAGCAGTACTTC. The chain joins TRBV6-2 or TRBV6-3 to TRBJ2-7; the D is unclear. The germline gives CDR1 MNHEY, CDR2 SVGEGT. Trimming stripped 4 bases from V and 0 bases from J, with 4 bases between. The CDR3 has 12 amino acids.

This chain connects TRBV28 to TRBJ2-7; the match to TRBD2 covers 7 bases. Germline CDR1 reads MDHEN; CDR2 reads SYDVKM. Trimming took 4 bases from V and 7 from J; bases not matched to a gene: 16. The CDR3 runs to 16 residues. In nucleotides, the CDR3 is TGTGCCAGCAGTTCCCTCCGGCGGGAGATTTCGGGAGAGCAGTACTTC. Translated: CASSSLRREISGEQYF.

V usage is TRBV15 and J usage is TRBJ1-5, with no clear D. CDR1 and CDR2 from the germline V gene are LNHNV and YYDKDF (reference sequence). The V end was cut by 0 bases, the J end by 1 base, with 10 bases between. The CDR3 extends over 16 amino acids. CDR3 region: CATSREERRSNQPQHF. The CDR3 region has the DNA TGTGCCACCAGCAGAGAGGAACGGAGGAGCAATCAGCCCCAGCATTTT. The full variable domain, completed using reference TRBV15 and TRBJ1-5, is DAMVIQNPRYQVTQFGKPVTLSCSQTLNHNVMYWYQQKSSQAPKLLFHYYDKDFNNEADTPDNFQSRRPNTSFCFLDIRSPGLGDTAMYLCATSREERRSNQPQHFGDGTRLSIL.

The chain combines TRBV6-2 or TRBV6-3 with TRBJ2-5; 8 bases fit TRBD2. CDR3 length: 18 residues. V shed 6 bases and J 5 bases; nucleotides not matched to a gene: 20. Per germline, CDR1 MNHEY and CDR2 SVGEGT. This CDR3 is CASSHGDNPGLGFETQYF. The CDR3 DNA reads TGTGCCAGCAGCCATGGAGATAACCCGGGACTAGGATTCGAGACCCAGTACTTC.

This chain connects TRBV6-5 to TRBJ2-1; TRBD1 matches 9 bases. With 9 bases clipped from V and 6 bases from J, the junction kept 6 bases outside the gene matches. The germline gives CDR1 MNHEY, CDR2 SVGAGI. This CDR3 is built from 13 residues. The CDR3 bases are TGTGCCAGAATGGGACAGGGAGGCAATGAGCAGTTCTTC. Translation gives CARMGQGGNEQFF.

The CDR3 sequence is CASSRGGGAPPHTDTQYF. The DNA of the CDR3 is TGTGCCAGCAGCCGAGGTGGGGGGGCCCCTCCACACACAGATACGCAGTATTTT. V gene TRBV7-3 combines with J gene TRBJ2-3, with D perhaps matching TRBD2 (7 bases). The CDR3 is 18 residues long. Trimming removed 5 bases from V and 2 bases from J, with 23 bases in between. Per germline, CDR1 SGHTA and CDR2 FQGTGA.

The CDR3 bases are TGTGCCAGCTCACCACAGGCAGGGGGTTTTTACAATGAGCAGTTCTTC. Its translation: CASSPQAGGFYNEQFF. V is TRBV18 and J is TRBJ2-1, with 7 nucleotides matching TRBD1. Unmatched junction bases numbered 7, after V lost 1 base and J lost 4 bases. Germline V CDR1 and CDR2: KGHSH, LQKENI. The CDR3 is 16 amino acids.

The chain employs TRBV4-1 and TRBJ2-5; 9 nucleotides match TRBD1. This CDR3 has 17 residues. With 1 base clipped from V and 4 bases from J, the junction kept 10 bases outside the gene matches. Looked up from germline, CDR1 is MGHRA and CDR2 is YSYEKL. The CDR3 nucleotides are TGCGCCAGCAGCCAAGGTTCCACAGGGGGCTTATCAGAGACCCAGTACTTC. Its protein is CASSQGSTGGLSETQYF.

V gene TRBV7-8 combines with J gene TRBJ2-7; a weak D match, TRBD2 (5 bases). The CDR3 runs to 15 residues. Trimming pared 2 bases from V and 7 bases from J, leaving 18 bases between. The germline V gene has CDR1 SGHVS and CDR2 FQNEAQ. The CDR3 spells CASSLSLTAPGEQYF. For the CDR3, the DNA is TGTGCCAGCAGCTTAAGTTTGACGGCTCCGGGAGAGCAGTACTTC.

This chain uses TRBV4-2 with TRBJ2-5; 15 nucleotides agree with TRBD2. The CDR3 length is 17 residues. Germline V gene sequence: CDR1 LGHNA, CDR2 YNFKEQ. V lost 3 bases to trimming and J lost 3 bases; unmatched junction nucleotides: 5. The CDR3 DNA sequence: TGTGCCAGCAGCCACGGACTAGCGGGGGGGCAGAAAGAGACCCAGTACTTC. Its translation is CASSHGLAGGQKETQYF.

This clone is a singleton in its sample. The rearrangement joins TRBV5-6 to TRBJ1-1; 9 positions agree with TRBD1. The germline V gene encodes CDR1 SGHDT and CDR2 YYEEEE. This CDR3 has 15 amino acids. With V trimmed by 4 bases and J by 5 bases, 9 bases remained unmatched. For the CDR3, the DNA is TGTGCCAGCAGCGGGGGACAGGGAGGCCCTACTGAAGCTTTCTTT. It specifies CASSGGQGGPTEAFF.

The chain recombines TRBV9 with TRBJ1-2; D might be TRBD1 (5 bases). Trimming stripped 5 bases from V and 4 bases from J, with 12 bases between. Germline CDR1 reads SGDLS; CDR2 reads YYNGEE. The CDR3 totals 13 residues. CDR3 loop: CASSDHDSYGYTF. The CDR3 region has the DNA TGTGCCAGCAGTGACCATGACAGCTATGGCTACACCTTC.

The gene calls are TRBV4-1 and TRBJ1-1; D unresolved. The germline V gene encodes CDR1 MGHRA and CDR2 YSYEKL. Trimming cost V 2 bases and J 5 bases, with 9 bases left between them. This CDR3 is built from 13 residues. CDR3 protein: CASSQNHMTEAFF. For the CDR3, the DNA is TGCGCCAGCAGCCAAAATCATATGACTGAAGCTTTCTTT.

The chain links TRBV4-1 to TRBJ2-2; 16 bases match TRBD2. V shed 3 bases and J 5 bases; nucleotides not matched to a gene: 9. The germline V gene encodes CDR1 MGHRA and CDR2 YSYEKL. The CDR3 length is 19 residues. The CDR3 reads CASSHTGTSGRARTGELFF. The CDR3 coding sequence is TGCGCCAGCAGCCACACCGGGACTAGCGGGAGGGCGCGGACCGGGGAGCTGTTTTTT.

V is TRBV30 and J is TRBJ1-5; D uncertain. In germline, CDR1 is GTSNPN, CDR2 SVGIG (reference sequence). The CDR3 runs 13 residues. Deletions cut 0 bases from V and 10 bases from J, with 13 bases between. DNA of the CDR3: TGTGCCTGGAGTGTACGGTCCTTGGATCCCCAGCATTTT. Translating gives CAWSVRSLDPQHF.

This clone occurred once. The chain combines TRBV7-2 with TRBJ2-7; 10 bases are shared with TRBD2. With 5 bases clipped from V and 5 bases from J, the junction kept 12 bases outside the gene matches. Looked up from germline, CDR1 is SGHTA and CDR2 is FQGNSA. This CDR3 contains 16 residues. The CDR3 here is CASSPTLAGASNEQYF. CDR3 coding DNA: TGTGCCAGCAGCCCGACCCTAGCGGGAGCTTCCAACGAGCAGTACTTC.

The chain recombines TRBV11-1 with TRBJ2-1; 7 nucleotides line up with TRBD1. Germline assignment: CDR1 SGHAT and CDR2 FQDESV (reference sequence). CDR3 length: 16 amino acids. Losses at the gene ends were 3 bases for V and 4 bases for J; bases not matched to a gene: 9. The CDR3 reads CASSFNRGQLYNEQFF. The CDR3 bases are TGTGCCAGCAGCTTCAACCGGGGACAGCTATACAATGAGCAGTTCTTC.

The V gene is TRBV5-1, the J gene TRBJ2-2; perhaps TRBD1 as D (7 bases). Per germline, CDR1 SGHRS and CDR2 YFSETQ. The CDR3 runs 14 residues. With 4 bases removed from V and 5 bases from J, the gap between germline ends came to 12 bases. The CDR3: CASSDPGGTGELFF. As DNA, the CDR3 is TGCGCCAGCAGCGATCCAGGGGGGACCGGGGAGCTGTTTTTT. Together with reference TRBV5-1 and TRBJ2-2, the CDR3 gives the full variable domain: KAGVTQTPRYLIKTRGQQVTLSCSPISGHRSVSWYQQTPGQGLQFLFEYFSETQRNKGNFPGRFSGRQFSNSRSEMNVSTLELGDSALYLCASSDPGGTGELFFGEGSRLTVL.

This clone was counted between two and nine times. The gene calls are TRBV27 and TRBJ2-7; TRBD1 matches at 12 bases. The V segment lost 0 bases and the J segment 5 bases; nucleotides outside the gene matches: 2. The CDR3 totals 15 residues. Germline CDR1 MNHEY, CDR2 SMNVEV (reference sequence). Written as DNA, the CDR3 is TGTGCCAGCAGTTTATCGGGACAGGGGGCCCACGAGCAGTACTTC. Its translation is CASSLSGQGAHEQYF.

V is TRBV4-1 and J is TRBJ2-7, with TRBD1 matching over 9 bases. V shed 1 base and J 3 bases; nucleotides not matched to a gene: 10. Germline CDR1 is MGHRA and CDR2 is YSYEKL. There are 17 residues in the CDR3. The CDR3 region has the DNA TGCGCCAGCAGCCAAGTCGGGGCCGGGACAGGGAACTACGAGCAGTACTTC. Translated, it gives CASSQVGAGTGNYEQYF.

DNA for the CDR3: TGTGCCAGCAGCTTGGGAGGTTCCTGGGTCAATGAGCAGTTCTTC. Its translation: CASSLGGSWVNEQFF. The J gene is TRBJ2-1, the V gene TRBV5-8, with D uncertain. The V and J ends lost 0 bases and 6 bases respectively, with 13 bases between them. The CDR3 consists of 15 residues. Per the germline V gene, CDR1 is SGHTS and CDR2 is YDEGEE.

The rearrangement links TRBV3-1 (or the pseudogene TRBV3-2) to TRBJ2-7; the D is unclear. The CDR3 has 15 residues. Germline V lookup: CDR1 LGHDT, CDR2 YNNKEL (reference sequence). The V gene lost 1 base and the J gene lost 3 bases, with 13 bases spanning the gap. This chain's CDR3 is CASSQGVDGFYEQYF. DNA of the CDR3: TGTGCCAGCAGCCAAGGAGTTGACGGATTCTACGAGCAGTACTTC.